The clone carrying this T cell receptor (beta chain) was picked up a small number of times. This entry is derived from a study of T cells after yellow fever vaccination. TCRdb itself ran the 5' RACE reads through MiXCR, one entry per CDR3 protein. The sample lists under 700,000 distinct CDR3 sequences, roughly 17% occurring once. Trimming cost V 6 bases and J 0 bases, with 14 bases left between them. This CDR3 contains 16 residues. Germline CDR1 reads MNHNS; CDR2 reads SASEGT. The sample consisted of PBMCs, taken less than 6 days after the first yellow fever vaccination. V is TRBV6-1 and J is TRBJ2-2; a weak D match, TRBD1 (6 bases). The clonotype originates from a young man who received the YFV17D yellow fever vaccine. The CDR3 loop reads CASSLQGRANTGELFF. Here the CDR3 DNA reads TGTGCCAGCAGCCTACAGGGACGGGCGAACACCGGGGAGCTGTTTTTT.